The source of this T cell receptor (beta chain) is a study of blood T cell repertoires in COVID-19. Clones were sequenced by immunoSEQ multiplex PCR, and TCRdb holds only the in-frame ones, with some missing. The sample has some 200,000 clones; just under 85% are singletons. This clone was counted a few times. The junction had 6 bases not matched to a gene; V was cut back by 4 bases and J by 3 bases. This CDR3 has 15 residues. In germline, CDR1 is MDHEN, CDR2 SYDVKM. This TCR derives from a woman in her forties with acute COVID-19. Specimen: PBMCs or T cells enriched from blood (not recorded which). This rearrangement joins TRBV28 to TRBJ1-1, with 9 bases identical to TRBD1. The CDR3 DNA sequence: TGTGCCAGCAGTTCCTTGACAGGGGGGTACACTGAAGCTTTCTTT. It codes for CASSSLTGGYTEAFF.